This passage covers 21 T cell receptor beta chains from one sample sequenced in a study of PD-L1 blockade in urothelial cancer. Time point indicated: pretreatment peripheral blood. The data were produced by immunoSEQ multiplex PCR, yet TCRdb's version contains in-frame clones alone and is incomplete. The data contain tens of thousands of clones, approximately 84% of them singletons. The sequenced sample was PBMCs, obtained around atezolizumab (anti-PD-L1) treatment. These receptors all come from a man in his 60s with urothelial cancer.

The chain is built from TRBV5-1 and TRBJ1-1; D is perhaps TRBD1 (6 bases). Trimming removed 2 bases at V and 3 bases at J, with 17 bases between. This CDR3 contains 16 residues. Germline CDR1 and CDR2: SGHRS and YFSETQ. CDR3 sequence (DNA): TGCGCCAGCAGCTTAACAGGGAACCCTTGGGACACTGAAGCTTTCTTT. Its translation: CASSLTGNPWDTEAFF.

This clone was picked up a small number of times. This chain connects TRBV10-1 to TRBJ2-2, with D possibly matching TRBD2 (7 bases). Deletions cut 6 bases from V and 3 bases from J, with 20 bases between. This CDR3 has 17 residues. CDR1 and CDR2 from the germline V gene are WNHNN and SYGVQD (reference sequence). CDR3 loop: CASSGGPDHPHTGELFF. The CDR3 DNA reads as TGCGCCAGCAGCGGGGGGCCCGACCATCCCCACACCGGGGAGCTGTTTTTT.

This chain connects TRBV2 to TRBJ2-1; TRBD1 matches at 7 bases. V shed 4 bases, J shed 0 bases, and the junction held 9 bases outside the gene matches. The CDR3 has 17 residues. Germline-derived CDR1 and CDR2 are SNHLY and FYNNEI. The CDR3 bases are TGTGCCAGCAGTGGCCCTAATCGACAGGGCTCCTACAATGAGCAGTTCTTC. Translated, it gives CASSGPNRQGSYNEQFF.

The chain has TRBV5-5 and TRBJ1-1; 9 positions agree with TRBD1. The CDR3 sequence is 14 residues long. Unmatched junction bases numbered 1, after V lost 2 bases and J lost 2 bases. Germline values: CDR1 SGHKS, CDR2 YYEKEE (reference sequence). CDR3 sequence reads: CASSFTGGNTEAFF. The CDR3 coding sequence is TGTGCCAGCAGCTTTACAGGGGGCAACACTGAAGCTTTCTTT.

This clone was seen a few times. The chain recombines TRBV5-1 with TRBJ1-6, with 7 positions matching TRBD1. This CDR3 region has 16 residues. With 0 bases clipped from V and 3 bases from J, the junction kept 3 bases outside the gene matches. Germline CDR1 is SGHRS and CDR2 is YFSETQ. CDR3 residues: CASSLAAGGYNSPLHF. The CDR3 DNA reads TGCGCCAGCAGCTTGGCGGCAGGGGGCTATAATTCACCCCTCCACTTT.

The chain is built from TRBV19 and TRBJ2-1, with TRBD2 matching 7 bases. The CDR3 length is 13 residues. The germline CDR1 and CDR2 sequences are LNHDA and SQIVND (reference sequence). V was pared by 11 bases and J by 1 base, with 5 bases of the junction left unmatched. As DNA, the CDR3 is TGTGCCGTTGGGGGGGGTTCCTACAATGAGCAGTTCTTC. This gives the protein CAVGGGSYNEQFF.

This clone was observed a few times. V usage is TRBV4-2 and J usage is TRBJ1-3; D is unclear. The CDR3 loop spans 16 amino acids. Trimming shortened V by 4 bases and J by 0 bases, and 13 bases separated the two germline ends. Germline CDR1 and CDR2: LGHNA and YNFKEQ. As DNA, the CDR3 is TGTGCCAGCAGCCCTGTCGGGGATAGCTCTGGAAACACCATATATTTT. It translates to CASSPVGDSSGNTIYF.

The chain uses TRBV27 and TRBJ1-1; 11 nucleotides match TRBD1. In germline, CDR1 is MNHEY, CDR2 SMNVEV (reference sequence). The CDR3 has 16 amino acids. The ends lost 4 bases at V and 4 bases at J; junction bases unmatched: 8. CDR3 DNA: TGTGCCAGCAGTTCCGGACAGGGGGCTCGGGGCACTGAAGCTTTCTTT. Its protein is CASSSGQGARGTEAFF.

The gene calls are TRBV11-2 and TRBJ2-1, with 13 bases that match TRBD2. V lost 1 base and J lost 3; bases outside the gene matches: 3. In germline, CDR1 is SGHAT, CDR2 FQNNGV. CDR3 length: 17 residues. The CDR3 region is CASSLGTSGGYYNEQFF. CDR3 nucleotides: TGTGCCAGCAGCTTAGGGACTAGCGGGGGTTACTACAATGAGCAGTTCTTC.

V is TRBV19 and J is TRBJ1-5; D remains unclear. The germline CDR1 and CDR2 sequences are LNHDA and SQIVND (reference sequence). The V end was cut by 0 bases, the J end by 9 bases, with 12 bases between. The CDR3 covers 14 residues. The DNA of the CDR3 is TGTGCCAGTAGTATAGACCGGGATCGGGGGCCCCAGCATTTT. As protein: CASSIDRDRGPQHF.

DNA of the CDR3: TGCGCCAGCAGTGATGGGACTAGCTCGATCTACGAGCAGTACTTC. This codes for CASSDGTSSIYEQYF. The chain combines TRBV10-1 with TRBJ2-7; 9 bases fit TRBD2. This CDR3 contains 15 residues. Germline-derived CDR1 and CDR2 are WNHNN and SYGVQD (reference sequence). Losses at the gene ends were 3 bases for V and 3 bases for J; bases not matched to a gene: 6.

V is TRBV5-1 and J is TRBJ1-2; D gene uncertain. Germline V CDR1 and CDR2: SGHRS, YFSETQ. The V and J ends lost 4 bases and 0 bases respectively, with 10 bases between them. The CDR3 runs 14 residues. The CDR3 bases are TGCGCCAGCAGCGAGGGAGGGCCTAACTATGGCTACACCTTC. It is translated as CASSEGGPNYGYTF.

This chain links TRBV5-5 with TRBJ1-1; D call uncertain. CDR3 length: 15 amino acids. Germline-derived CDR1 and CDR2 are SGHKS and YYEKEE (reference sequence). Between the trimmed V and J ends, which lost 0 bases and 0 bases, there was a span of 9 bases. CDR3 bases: TGTGCCAGCAGCTTGGTCCCCGACATGAACACTGAAGCTTTCTTT. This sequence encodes CASSLVPDMNTEAFF.

The DNA of the CDR3 is TGTGCCAGTAGTATAAGGTGGGGGGACGGTACTGAAGCTTTCTTT. Amino acids: CASSIRWGDGTEAFF. V usage is TRBV19 and J usage is TRBJ1-1, with D perhaps TRBD1 (5 bases). Per germline, CDR1 LNHDA and CDR2 SQIVND (reference sequence). Trimming pared 2 bases from V and 5 bases from J, leaving 15 bases between. This CDR3 region has 15 residues.

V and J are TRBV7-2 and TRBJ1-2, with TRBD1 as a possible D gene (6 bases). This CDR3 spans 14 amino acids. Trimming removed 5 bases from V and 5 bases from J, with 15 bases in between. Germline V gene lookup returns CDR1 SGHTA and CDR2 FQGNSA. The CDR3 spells CASSPDRWAYGYTF. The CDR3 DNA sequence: TGTGCCAGCAGCCCGGACAGATGGGCGTATGGCTACACCTTC.

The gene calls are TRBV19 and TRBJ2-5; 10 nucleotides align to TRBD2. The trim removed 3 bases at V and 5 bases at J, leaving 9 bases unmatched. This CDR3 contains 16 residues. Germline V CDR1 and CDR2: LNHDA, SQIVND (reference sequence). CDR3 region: CASSIGAGGPVETQYF. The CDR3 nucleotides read TGTGCCAGTAGTATTGGAGCGGGGGGGCCCGTGGAGACCCAGTACTTC.

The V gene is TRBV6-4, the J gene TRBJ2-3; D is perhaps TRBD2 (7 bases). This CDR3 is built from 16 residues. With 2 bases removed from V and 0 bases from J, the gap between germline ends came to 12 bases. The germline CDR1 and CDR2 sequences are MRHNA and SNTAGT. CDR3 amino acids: CASSDRGGPSTDTQYF. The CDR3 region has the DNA TGTGCCAGCAGTGACCGCGGGGGCCCGAGCACAGATACGCAGTATTTT.

The CDR3 region has the DNA TGTGCCAGCAGGCCGTTTGCGGGGGATACGCAGTATTTT. It is translated as CASRPFAGDTQYF. This chain uses TRBV6-5 with TRBJ2-3; a possible D gene is TRBD2 (6 bases). Germline lookup yields CDR1 MNHEY and CDR2 SVGAGI. Trimming cost V 6 bases and J 6 bases, with 13 bases left between them. CDR3 length: 13 residues.

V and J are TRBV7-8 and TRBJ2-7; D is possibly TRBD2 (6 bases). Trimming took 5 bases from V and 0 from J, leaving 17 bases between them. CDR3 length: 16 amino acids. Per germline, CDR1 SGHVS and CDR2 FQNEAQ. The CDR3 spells CASSPQEGTSSYEQYF. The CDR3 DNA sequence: TGTGCCAGCAGCCCCCAGGAGGGGACTTCCTCCTACGAGCAGTACTTC.

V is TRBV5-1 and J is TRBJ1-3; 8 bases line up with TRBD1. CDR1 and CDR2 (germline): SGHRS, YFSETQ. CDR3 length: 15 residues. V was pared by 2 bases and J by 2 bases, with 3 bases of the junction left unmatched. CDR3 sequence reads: CASSFKTGAGNTIYF. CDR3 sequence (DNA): TGCGCCAGCAGCTTCAAGACAGGGGCTGGAAACACCATATATTTT. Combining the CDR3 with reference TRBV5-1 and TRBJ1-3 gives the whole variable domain KAGVTQTPRYLIKTRGQQVTLSCSPISGHRSVSWYQQTPGQGLQFLFEYFSETQRNKGNFPGRFSGRQFSNSRSEMNVSTLELGDSALYLCASSFKTGAGNTIYFGEGSWLTVV.

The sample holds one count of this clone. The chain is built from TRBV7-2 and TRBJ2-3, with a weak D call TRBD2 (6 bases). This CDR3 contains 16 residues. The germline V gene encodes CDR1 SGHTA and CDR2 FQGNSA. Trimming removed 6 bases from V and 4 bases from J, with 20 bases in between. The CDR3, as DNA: TGTGCCAGCAGGCTCCAGGCCGCGGGGTTCGCAGATACGCAGTATTTT. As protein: CASRLQAAGFADTQYF.